These 7 T cell receptor beta chains came from one sample sequenced in a study of regulatory T cells in long-lasting Graves disease. Time point denoted: persistent/refractory GD, antithyroid drugs over 5 years with positive TRAb. The authors made the TCR library using RNA they extracted from PBMCs. Library construction for TCR beta used iRepertoire HTBI primers and Arm-PCR of CDR3 regions. TCRdb reanalysed the multiplex PCR reads using MiXCR and keeps one entry per CDR3 protein. The sample records about 400,000 distinct CDR3 sequences, 20% being singletons. Sample: peripheral blood mononuclear cells (PBMCs), taken when the disease was refractory, from a patient treated with antithyroid drugs. The receptors come from a female donor with Graves disease.

The rearrangement joins TRBV7-3 to TRBJ2-5, with TRBD2 as a possible D gene (6 bases). The CDR3 consists of 14 residues. With 5 bases removed from V and 7 bases from J, the gap between germline ends came to 17 bases. Germline V lookup: CDR1 SGHTA, CDR2 FQGTGA. The CDR3 here is CASSKDGSGGTQYF. The CDR3 DNA is TGTGCCAGCAGCAAGGACGGATCCGGGGGGACCCAGTACTTC.

This clonotype was picked up many times. V and J are TRBV2 and TRBJ2-7; D uncertain. This CDR3 is built from 13 residues. The V and J ends lost 2 bases and 0 bases respectively, with 5 bases between them. The germline V gene has CDR1 SNHLY and CDR2 FYNNEI. The CDR3 region is CASSEPASYEQYF. The CDR3 DNA is TGTGCCAGCAGTGAACCGGCCTCCTACGAGCAGTACTTC.

This clonotype was recorded many times. The chain recombines TRBV7-3 with TRBJ2-5; D might be TRBD1 or TRBD2, each matching 5 bases. The germline gives CDR1 SGHTA, CDR2 FQGTGA. V was shortened by 5 bases and J by 1 base, with 14 bases between the two germline ends. The CDR3 spans 15 residues. CDR3: CASSRTGTPQETQYF. Here the CDR3 DNA reads TGTGCCAGCAGCCGAACGGGGACCCCCCAAGAGACCCAGTACTTC.

This clonotype has a handful of counts. This rearrangement joins TRBV20-1 to TRBJ1-5; D uncertain. In germline, CDR1 is DFQATT, CDR2 SNEGSKA (reference sequence). The CDR3 extends over 13 amino acids. V was shortened by 1 base and J by 6 bases, with 10 bases between the two germline ends. CDR3 sequence reads: CSARVDPGQPQHF. CDR3 DNA sequence: TGCAGTGCTAGAGTTGACCCAGGTCAGCCCCAGCATTTT.

The chain uses TRBV5-1 and TRBJ1-1, with 7 bases matching TRBD1. Germline V CDR1 and CDR2: SGHRS, YFSETQ. The CDR3 is made up of 14 amino acids. With 1 base clipped from V and 3 bases from J, the junction kept 3 bases outside the gene matches. CDR3 coding DNA: TGCGCCAGCAGCTTGCGGGGACAGTACACTGAAGCTTTCTTT. Protein product: CASSLRGQYTEAFF.

The V call is TRBV19, the J call TRBJ2-1; 15 bases agree with TRBD2. With 7 bases clipped from V and 0 bases from J, the junction kept 7 bases outside the gene matches. The CDR3 contains 18 residues. The germline CDR1 and CDR2 sequences are LNHDA and SQIVND (reference sequence). CDR3 sequence reads: CASTGTSGRNGSYNEQFF. The CDR3 DNA sequence: TGTGCCAGTACCGGGACTAGCGGGAGGAATGGCTCCTACAATGAGCAGTTCTTC.

The chain is built from TRBV14 and TRBJ2-1, with D possibly TRBD2 on 6 matching bases. The V end was cut by 4 bases, the J end by 9 bases, with 13 bases between. The CDR3 has 13 residues. Germline CDR1 SGHDN, CDR2 FVKESK. CDR3 nucleotides: TGTGCCAGCAGCCGAACGACTAGTATTGAGCAGTTCTTC. Encoded protein: CASSRTTSIEQFF.